A single T cell receptor (beta chain) is shown here with its context. V was shortened by 3 bases and J by 3 bases, with 11 bases between the two germline ends. Germline V gene data show CDR1 as MNHEY and CDR2 as SMNVEV (reference sequence). The CDR3 sequence is 14 residues long. The sample originates from a study of cytomegalovirus exposure and HLA in healthy donors. Primers: 60 Vbeta forward and 13 Jbeta reverse. This table comes from immunoSEQ multiplex PCR, and its TCRdb copy is limited to in-frame clones, with some not included. The sample includes some 90,000 clones, roughly 80% of them seen just once.

The chain has TRBV27 and TRBJ1-2; D is ambiguous. The TCR comes from a man aged 50 to 60 in good health and CMV-seropositive. The sequenced sample was PBMCs. This CDR3 reads CASSLRVGDYGYTF. The CDR3 DNA sequence: TGTGCCAGCAGTTTGAGGGTTGGTGACTATGGCTACACCTTC.